These T cell receptor beta chains were read from a single sample in a study of cytomegalovirus exposure and HLA in healthy donors. Some clones are missing from TCRdb's copy, which holds only in-frame ones; the method was immunoSEQ multiplex PCR. The profile shows roughly 150,000 clones, 70% to 85% of them singletons. Sequencing was carried out using PBMCs. These receptors were collected from a man aged 25-40 years in good health and CMV-seropositive. Both conserved end residues are trimmed from each CDR3. The order of the fields is V gene, J gene, CDR3 protein.

TRBV5-1,TRBJ1-3,ASSLQGARGNTIY
TRBV5-1,TRBJ1-6,ASSSGQSSYNSPLH
TRBV6-5,TRBJ2-1,ASSHEGGLGNEQF
TRBV7-6,TRBJ2-7,ASSLEVAGRGEQY
TRBV27,TRBJ1-1,ASSLLGGSTEAF
TRBV30,TRBJ1-4,AWSDRGDGKLF
TRBV18,TRBJ2-3,ASSPLGLAANTDTQY
TRBV9,TRBJ1-1,ASSVGGGEMNTEAF
TRBV11-2,TRBJ1-2,ASSYDRGYGYT
TRBV10-3,TRBJ2-2,AIKREGRNTGELF
TRBV6-1,TRBJ2-1,ASSEALGGNEQF
TRBV19,TRBJ2-7,ASNYRWGELYEQY
TRBV10-3,TRBJ2-3,AISESRASGGYTDTQY
TRBV7-2,TRBJ1-1,ASSLDRGTTEAF
TRBV4-1,TRBJ1-1,ASSQDLAGPNTEAF
TRBV9,TRBJ2-7,ASSSRGGEVY
TRBV7-2,TRBJ2-3,ASSGAPDTQY
TRBV7-3,TRBJ1-2,ASSPRTGRGYGYT
TRBV12-5,TRBJ2-1,ASGLVRTGTF
TRBV2,TRBJ2-7,ASSGATWGAPPEQY
TRBV2,TRBJ1-2,ASRVRFFNYGYT
TRBV27,TRBJ2-5,ASSLGTSGRETQY
TRBV5-1,TRBJ1-2,ASGTGGADYGYT
TRBV11-2,TRBJ2-5,ASSIQGGQETQY
TRBV9,TRBJ1-1,ASSASSTPEAF